This T cell receptor (beta chain) was sequenced in a study of shared clonotypes between healthy human individuals. This CDR3 contains 14 residues. The V gene end was trimmed by 6 bases and the J gene end by 9 bases; junction bases not matched to a gene: 8. CDR1 and CDR2 from the germline V gene are MNHNY and SVGAGI (reference sequence). This clone was counted a single time. Profiling relied on immunoSEQ multiplex PCR, and the TCRdb table lists in-frame clones only, not all of them. The table lists millions of clones, 95% of them singletons. The sample was naive CD4+ T cells sorted from blood. Indicated subset: CD45RA+ positively selected. The TCR sequence derives from a man younger than 35 in good health. This chain links TRBV6-6 with TRBJ1-6; 7 bases are shared with TRBD1. The CDR3 region is CASRPTGSGSPLHF. The DNA of the CDR3 is TGTGCCAGCAGACCGACAGGGTCGGGTTCACCCCTCCACTTT.